Below, 9 T cell receptor beta chains from the same sample are listed, as sequenced in a study of a mutant IDH1 vaccine in newly diagnosed glioma. Using immunoSEQ multiplex PCR, the repertoire was profiled, and TCRdb retains in-frame clones only, with some absent. The data show some 38,000 clones, about four fifths seen once. Time point of the sample: week 23, last vaccination. Every vaccine dose comprised 300 ug of mutant IDH1 20-mer peptide plus topical imiquimod. For these receptors, no antigen is known. Sequences were derived from PBMCs, sampled from a glioma patient whose treatment included an IDH1 peptide vaccine. These receptors were obtained from a man aged 35 to 55 with glioma.

The V call is TRBV14, the J call TRBJ2-5, with 11 positions matching TRBD2. The CDR3 runs to 16 residues. CDR1 and CDR2 (germline): SGHDN, FVKESK. V trimming: 1 base; J trimming: 9 bases; junction bases outside the gene matches: 10. CDR3 bases: TGTGCCAGCAGCCAAGGATGGGCTAGCGGGGGGACCTCCCAGTACTTC. Translating gives CASSQGWASGGTSQYF.

The rearrangement links TRBV6-6 to TRBJ1-1; possible D gene TRBD1, 5 bases. The CDR3 totals 13 residues. Looked up from germline, CDR1 is MNHNY and CDR2 is SVGAGI (reference sequence). Trimming pared 11 bases from V and 1 base from J, leaving 14 bases between. This CDR3 is CAGQKAENTEAFF. In DNA, the CDR3 is TGTGCCGGACAAAAGGCCGAGAACACTGAAGCTTTCTTT.

The chain recombines TRBV10-1 with TRBJ2-2, with D unclear. This CDR3 region has 14 residues. Trimming removed 0 bases from V and 3 bases from J, with 5 bases in between. CDR1 and CDR2 (germline): WNHNN, SYGVQD (reference sequence). CDR3 nucleotides: TGCGCCAGCAGTGAGTCTGGCTACACCGGGGAGCTGTTTTTT. Translation gives CASSESGYTGELFF.

This chain links TRBV5-5 with TRBJ1-5, with D tentatively TRBD1 (5 bases). The CDR3 runs to 17 residues. Germline lookup yields CDR1 SGHKS and CDR2 YYEKEE (reference sequence). The ends were cut back, 0 bases at V and 7 bases at J, with 20 bases in the middle. CDR3 sequence: CASSLAGSAGPRQPQHF. DNA of the CDR3: TGTGCCAGCAGCTTGGCGGGTTCGGCAGGGCCCAGGCAGCCCCAGCATTTT.

V usage is TRBV4-1 and J usage is TRBJ1-2, with D perhaps matching TRBD1 (6 bases). Germline CDR1 and CDR2: MGHRA and YSYEKL. CDR3 size: 14 residues. Between the trimmed V and J ends, which lost 1 base and 5 bases, there was a span of 11 bases. The CDR3 coding sequence is TGCGCCAGCAGCCAAGTACAGGGAGCTTATGGCTACACCTTC. This gives the protein CASSQVQGAYGYTF.

This clone was seen just once. This chain joins TRBV6-5 and TRBJ1-6, with TRBD1 matching 9 bases. In germline, CDR1 is MNHEY, CDR2 SVGAGI. Trimming removed 2 bases from V and 8 bases from J; junction bases left unmatched: 4. There are 15 residues in the CDR3. The CDR3 bases are TGTGCCAGCAGTTACGACGGACAGGGGTATTCACCCCTCCACTTT. As protein: CASSYDGQGYSPLHF.

Details on this clone: Additional DNA sequences in this sample encode the identical CDR3. The chain uses TRBV7-2 and TRBJ2-3; perhaps TRBD2 as D (6 bases). The V and J ends lost 4 bases and 2 bases respectively, with 13 bases between them. Germline V gene data show CDR1 as SGHTA and CDR2 as FQGNSA. The CDR3 has 15 amino acids. The DNA for the CDR3 is TGTGCCAGCAGCTGGACTATGTCTTTCACAGATACGCAGTATTTT. Amino acid sequence: CASSWTMSFTDTQYF.

The rearrangement uses TRBV19 and TRBJ1-2; maybe TRBD1 (6 bases). The CDR3 spans 14 residues. Germline lookup yields CDR1 LNHDA and CDR2 SQIVND (reference sequence). Trimming shortened V by 4 bases and J by 4 bases, and 13 bases separated the two germline ends. This CDR3 is CASSTGQTGYGYTF. The CDR3 bases are TGTGCCAGTAGTACTGGACAGACCGGCTATGGCTACACCTTC.

V and J are TRBV28 and TRBJ2-7; 8 positions agree with TRBD2. Germline values: CDR1 MDHEN, CDR2 SYDVKM. The CDR3 contains 15 residues. V gave up 3 bases and J gave up 6 bases; unmatched junction bases: 10. The CDR3: CASSFGPGGPSEQYF. The CDR3 DNA is TGTGCCAGCAGTTTTGGTCCGGGAGGGCCTAGCGAGCAGTACTTC.